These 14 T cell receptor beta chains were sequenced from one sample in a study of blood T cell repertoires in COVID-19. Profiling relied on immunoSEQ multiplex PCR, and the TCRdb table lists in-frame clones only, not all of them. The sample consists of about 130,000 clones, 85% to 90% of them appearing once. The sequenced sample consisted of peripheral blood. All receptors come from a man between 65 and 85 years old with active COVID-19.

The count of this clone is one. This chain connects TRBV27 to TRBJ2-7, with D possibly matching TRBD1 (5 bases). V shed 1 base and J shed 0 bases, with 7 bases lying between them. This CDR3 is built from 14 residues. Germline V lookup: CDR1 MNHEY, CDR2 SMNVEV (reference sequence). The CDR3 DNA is TGTGCCAGCAGTTTATACAGGAGCTCCTACGAGCAGTACTTC. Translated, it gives CASSLYRSSYEQYF.

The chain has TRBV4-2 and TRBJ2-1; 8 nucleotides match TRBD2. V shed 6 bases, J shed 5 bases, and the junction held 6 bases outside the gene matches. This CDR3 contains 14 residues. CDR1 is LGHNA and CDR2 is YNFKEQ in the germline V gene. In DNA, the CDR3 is TGTGCCAGCAGAAGTAGCGGGAATGACAATGAGCAGTTCTTC. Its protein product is CASRSSGNDNEQFF.

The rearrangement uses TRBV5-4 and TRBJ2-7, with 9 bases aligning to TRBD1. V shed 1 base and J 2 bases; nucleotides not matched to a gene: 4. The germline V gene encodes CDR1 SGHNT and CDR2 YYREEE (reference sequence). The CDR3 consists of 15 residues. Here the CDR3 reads CASSLSRTGAYEQYF. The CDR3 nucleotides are TGTGCCAGCAGCTTGTCTAGGACAGGGGCCTACGAGCAGTACTTC.

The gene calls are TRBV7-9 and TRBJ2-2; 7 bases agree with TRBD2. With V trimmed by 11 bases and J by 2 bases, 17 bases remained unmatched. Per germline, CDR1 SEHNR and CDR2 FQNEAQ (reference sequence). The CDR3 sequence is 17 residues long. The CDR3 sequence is CAVLTRDYSANTGELFF. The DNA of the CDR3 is TGTGCCGTACTTACCCGGGACTATTCGGCAAACACCGGGGAGCTGTTTTTT.

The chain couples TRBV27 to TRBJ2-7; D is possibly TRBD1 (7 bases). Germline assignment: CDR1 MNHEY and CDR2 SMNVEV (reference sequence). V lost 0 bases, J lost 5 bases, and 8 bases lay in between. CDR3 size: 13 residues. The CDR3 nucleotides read TGTGCCAGCAGTTTATCCAGGGGGGACGAGCAGTACTTC. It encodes CASSLSRGDEQYF.

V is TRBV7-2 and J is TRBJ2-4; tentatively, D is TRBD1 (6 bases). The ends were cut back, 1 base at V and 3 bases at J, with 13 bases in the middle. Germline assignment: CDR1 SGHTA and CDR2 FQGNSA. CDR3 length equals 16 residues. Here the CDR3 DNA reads TGTGCCAGCAGCTTAGGGTCAGGGGTTGGCAAAAACATTCAGTACTTC. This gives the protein CASSLGSGVGKNIQYF.

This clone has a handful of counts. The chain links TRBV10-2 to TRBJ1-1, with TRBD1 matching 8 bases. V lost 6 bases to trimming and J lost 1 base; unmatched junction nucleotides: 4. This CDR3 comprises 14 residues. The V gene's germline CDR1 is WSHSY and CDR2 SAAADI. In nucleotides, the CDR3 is TGCGCCAGCAGAACCGGGACAGGGAACACTGAAGCTTTCTTT. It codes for CASRTGTGNTEAFF.

CDR3 bases: TGTGCCAGTAGATCTCGGGGCCAAGAGACCCAGTACTTC. Translated: CASRSRGQETQYF. V gene TRBV19 combines with J gene TRBJ2-5, with D possibly being TRBD2 (5 bases). CDR3 length: 13 residues. CDR1 is LNHDA and CDR2 is SQIVND in the germline V gene (reference sequence). V gave up 6 bases and J gave up 1 base, with 9 bases separating them.

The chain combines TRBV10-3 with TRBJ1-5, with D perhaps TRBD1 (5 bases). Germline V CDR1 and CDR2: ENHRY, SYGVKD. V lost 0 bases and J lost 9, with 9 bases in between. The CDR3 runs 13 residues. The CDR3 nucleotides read TGTGCCATCAGTGAGTCGACAGTCACGCCCCAGCATTTT. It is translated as CAISESTVTPQHF.

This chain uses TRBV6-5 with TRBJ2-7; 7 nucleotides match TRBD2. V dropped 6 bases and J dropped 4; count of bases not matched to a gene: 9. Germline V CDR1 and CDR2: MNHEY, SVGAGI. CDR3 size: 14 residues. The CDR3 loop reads CASSLAAGLYEQYF. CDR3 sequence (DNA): TGTGCCAGCAGCCTCGCAGCGGGACTATACGAGCAGTACTTC.

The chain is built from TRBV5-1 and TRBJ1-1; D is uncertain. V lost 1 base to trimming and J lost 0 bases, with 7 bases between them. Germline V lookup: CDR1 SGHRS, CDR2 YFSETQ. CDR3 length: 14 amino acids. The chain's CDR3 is CASSLTAMNTEAFF. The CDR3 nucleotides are TGCGCCAGCAGCTTGACAGCTATGAACACTGAAGCTTTCTTT. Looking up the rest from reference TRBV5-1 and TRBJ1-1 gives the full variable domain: KAGVTQTPRYLIKTRGQQVTLSCSPISGHRSVSWYQQTPGQGLQFLFEYFSETQRNKGNFPGRFSGRQFSNSRSEMNVSTLELGDSALYLCASSLTAMNTEAFFGQGTRLTVV.

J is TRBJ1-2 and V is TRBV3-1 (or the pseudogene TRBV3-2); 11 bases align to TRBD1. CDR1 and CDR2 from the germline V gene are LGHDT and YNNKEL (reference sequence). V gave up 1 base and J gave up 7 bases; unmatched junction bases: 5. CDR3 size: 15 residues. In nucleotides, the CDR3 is TGTGCCAGCAGCCAAGGGCTGGACAGGGGGCTTGGCTACACCTTC. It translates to CASSQGLDRGLGYTF.

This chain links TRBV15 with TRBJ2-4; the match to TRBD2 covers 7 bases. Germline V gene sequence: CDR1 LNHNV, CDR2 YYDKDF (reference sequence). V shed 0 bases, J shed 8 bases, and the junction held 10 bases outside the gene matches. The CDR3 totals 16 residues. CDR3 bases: TGTGCCACCAGCAGAGATACGGGGGGACCTTGGGACATTCAGTACTTC. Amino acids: CATSRDTGGPWDIQYF.

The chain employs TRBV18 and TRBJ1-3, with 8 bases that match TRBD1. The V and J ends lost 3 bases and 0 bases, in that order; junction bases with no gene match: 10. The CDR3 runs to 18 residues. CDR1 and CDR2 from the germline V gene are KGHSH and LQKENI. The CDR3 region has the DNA TGTGCCAGCTCACCGCTAAGACAAACAGGGGGCTCTGGAAACACCATATATTTT. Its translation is CASSPLRQTGGSGNTIYF.